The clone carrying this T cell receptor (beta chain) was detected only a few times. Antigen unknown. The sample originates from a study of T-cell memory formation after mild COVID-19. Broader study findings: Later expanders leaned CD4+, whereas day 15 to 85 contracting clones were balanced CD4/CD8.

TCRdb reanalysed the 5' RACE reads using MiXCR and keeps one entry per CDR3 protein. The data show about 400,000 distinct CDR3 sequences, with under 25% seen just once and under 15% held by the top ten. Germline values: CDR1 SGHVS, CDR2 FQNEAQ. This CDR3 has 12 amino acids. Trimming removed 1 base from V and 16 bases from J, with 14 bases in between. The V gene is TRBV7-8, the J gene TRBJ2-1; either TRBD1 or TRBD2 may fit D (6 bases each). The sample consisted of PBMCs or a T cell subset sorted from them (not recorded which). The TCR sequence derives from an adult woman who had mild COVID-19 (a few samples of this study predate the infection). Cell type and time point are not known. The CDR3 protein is CASSLGRGLQFF. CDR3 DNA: TGTGCCAGCAGCTTAGGTCGGGGGCTCCAATTCTTC.